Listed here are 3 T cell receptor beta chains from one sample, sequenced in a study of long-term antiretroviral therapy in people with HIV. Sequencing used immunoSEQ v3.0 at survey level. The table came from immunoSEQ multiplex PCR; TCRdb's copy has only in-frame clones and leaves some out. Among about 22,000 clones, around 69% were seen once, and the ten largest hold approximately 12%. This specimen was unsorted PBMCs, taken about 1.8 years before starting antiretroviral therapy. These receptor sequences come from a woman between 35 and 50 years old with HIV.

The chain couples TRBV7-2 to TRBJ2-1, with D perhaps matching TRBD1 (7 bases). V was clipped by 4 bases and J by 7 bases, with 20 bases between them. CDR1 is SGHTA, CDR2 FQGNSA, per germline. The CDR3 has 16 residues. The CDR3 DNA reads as TGTGCCAGCAGCTCTGGAGGGGGCGCCTACATGAATGAGCAGTTCTTC. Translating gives CASSSGGGAYMNEQFF. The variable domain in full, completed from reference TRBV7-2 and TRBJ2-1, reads GAGVSQSPSNKVTEKGKDVELRCDPISGHTALYWYRQSLGQGLEFLIYFQGNSAPDKSGLPSDRFSAERTGGSVSTLTIQRTQQEDSAVYLCASSSGGGAYMNEQFFGPGTRLTVL.

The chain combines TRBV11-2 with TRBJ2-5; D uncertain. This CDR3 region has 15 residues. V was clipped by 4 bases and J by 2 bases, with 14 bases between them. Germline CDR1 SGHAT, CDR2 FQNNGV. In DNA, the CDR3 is TGTGCCAGCAGCTATACCGGGCCGTTACAAGAGACCCAGTACTTC. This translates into CASSYTGPLQETQYF.

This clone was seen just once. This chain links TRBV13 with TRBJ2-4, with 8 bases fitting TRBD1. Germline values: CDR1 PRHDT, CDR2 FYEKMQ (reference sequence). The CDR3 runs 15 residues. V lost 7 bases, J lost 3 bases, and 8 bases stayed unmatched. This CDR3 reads CASIGDRNLKNIQYF. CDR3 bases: TGTGCCAGCATCGGGGACAGGAATCTCAAAAACATTCAGTACTTC.